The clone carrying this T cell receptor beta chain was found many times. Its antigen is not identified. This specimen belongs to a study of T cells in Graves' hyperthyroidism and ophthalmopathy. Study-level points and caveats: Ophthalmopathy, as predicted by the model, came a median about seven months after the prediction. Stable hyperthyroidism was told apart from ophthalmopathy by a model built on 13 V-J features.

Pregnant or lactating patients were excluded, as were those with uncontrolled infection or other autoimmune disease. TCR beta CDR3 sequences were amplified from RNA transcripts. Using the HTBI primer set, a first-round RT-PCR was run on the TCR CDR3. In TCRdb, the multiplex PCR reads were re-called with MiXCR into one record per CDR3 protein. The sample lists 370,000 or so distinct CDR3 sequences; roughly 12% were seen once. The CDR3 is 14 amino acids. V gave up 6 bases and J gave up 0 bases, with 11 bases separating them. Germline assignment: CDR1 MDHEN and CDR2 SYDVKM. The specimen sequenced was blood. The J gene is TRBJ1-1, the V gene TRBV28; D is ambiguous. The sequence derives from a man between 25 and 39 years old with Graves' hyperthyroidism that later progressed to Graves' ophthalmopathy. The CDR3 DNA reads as TGTGCCAGCAGAGACGTAGACTTGAACACTGAAGCTTTCTTT. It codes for CASRDVDLNTEAFF.